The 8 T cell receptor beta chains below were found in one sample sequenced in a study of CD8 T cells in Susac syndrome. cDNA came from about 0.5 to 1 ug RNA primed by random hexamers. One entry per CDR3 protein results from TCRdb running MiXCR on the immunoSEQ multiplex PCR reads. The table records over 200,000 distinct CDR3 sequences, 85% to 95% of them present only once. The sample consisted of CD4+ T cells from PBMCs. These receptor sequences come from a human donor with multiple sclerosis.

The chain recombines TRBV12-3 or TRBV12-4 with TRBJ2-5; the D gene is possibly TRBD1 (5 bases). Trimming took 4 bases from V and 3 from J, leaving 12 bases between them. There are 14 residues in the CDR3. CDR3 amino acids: CASSSTAVKETQYF. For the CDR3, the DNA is TGTGCCAGCAGTTCGACAGCCGTTAAAGAGACCCAGTACTTC.

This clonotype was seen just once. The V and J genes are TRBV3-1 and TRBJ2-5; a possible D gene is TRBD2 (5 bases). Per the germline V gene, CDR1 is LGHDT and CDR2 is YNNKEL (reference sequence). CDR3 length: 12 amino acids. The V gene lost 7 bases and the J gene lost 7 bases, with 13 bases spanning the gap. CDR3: CASTTGVGTQYF. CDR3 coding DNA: TGTGCCAGCACCACCGGGGTCGGGACCCAGTACTTC.

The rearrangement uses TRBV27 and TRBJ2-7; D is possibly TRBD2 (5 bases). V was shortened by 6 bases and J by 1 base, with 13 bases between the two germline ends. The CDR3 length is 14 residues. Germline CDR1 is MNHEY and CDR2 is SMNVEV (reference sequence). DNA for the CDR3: TGTGCCAGCAGATTAAGTGGACTGTCCTACGAGCAGTACTTC. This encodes CASRLSGLSYEQYF.

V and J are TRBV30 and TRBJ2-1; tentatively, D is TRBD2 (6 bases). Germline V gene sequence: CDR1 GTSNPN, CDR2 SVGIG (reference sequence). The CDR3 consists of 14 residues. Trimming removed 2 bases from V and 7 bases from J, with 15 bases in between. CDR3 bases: TGTGCCTGGAGTCCGGGACTCGATCCTAATGAGCAGTTCTTC. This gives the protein CAWSPGLDPNEQFF.

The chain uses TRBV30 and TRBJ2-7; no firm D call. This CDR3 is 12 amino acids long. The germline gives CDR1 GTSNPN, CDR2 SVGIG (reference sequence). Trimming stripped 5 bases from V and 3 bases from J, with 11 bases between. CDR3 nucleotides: TGTGCCTGGGCTGACAACTACTACGAGCAGTACTTC. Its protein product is CAWADNYYEQYF. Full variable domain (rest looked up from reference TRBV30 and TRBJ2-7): SQTIHQWPATLVQPVGSPLSLECTVEGTSNPNLYWYRQAAGRGLQLLFYSVGIGQISSEVPQNLSASRPQDRQFILSSKKLLLSDSGFYLCAWADNYYEQYFGPGTRLTVT.

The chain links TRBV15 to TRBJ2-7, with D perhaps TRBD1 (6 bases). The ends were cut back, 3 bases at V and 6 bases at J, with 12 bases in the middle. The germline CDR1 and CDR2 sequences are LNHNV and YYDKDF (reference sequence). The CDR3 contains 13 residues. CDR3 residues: CATSRSGASEQYV. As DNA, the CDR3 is TGTGCCACCAGCAGGTCAGGGGCTAGCGAGCAGTACGTC.

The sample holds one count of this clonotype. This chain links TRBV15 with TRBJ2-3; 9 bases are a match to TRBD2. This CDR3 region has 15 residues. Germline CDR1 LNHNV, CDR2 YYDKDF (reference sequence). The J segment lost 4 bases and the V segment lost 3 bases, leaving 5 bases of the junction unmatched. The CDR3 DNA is TGTGCCACCAGCAGTGCGGGGGGGCCCTCAGATACGCAGTATTTT. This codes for CATSSAGGPSDTQYF.

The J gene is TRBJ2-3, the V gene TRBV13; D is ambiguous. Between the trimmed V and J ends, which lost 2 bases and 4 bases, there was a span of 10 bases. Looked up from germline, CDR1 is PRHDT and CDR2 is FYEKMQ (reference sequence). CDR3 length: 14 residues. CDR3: CASSLRHLADTQYF. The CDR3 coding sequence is TGTGCCAGCAGCTTAAGGCATTTGGCAGATACGCAGTATTTT.